This TCR beta chain derives from a study of blood T cell repertoires in COVID-19. Study details: Samples taken during acute and convalescent COVID-19 were collected in the United States, Italy and Spain. PBMCs, B-cell-depleted T cells, or T cells were the source of the cDNA or gDNA that made up the material.

Authors' data handling: Estimation of nucleated cell counts relied on the amplification of reference gene primers. The data were produced by immunoSEQ multiplex PCR, yet TCRdb's version contains in-frame clones alone and is incomplete. For V, J and clone size, that table is used; D and trimming come from the DNA. Of around 280,000 clones in the sample, approximately 84% were seen once. Per germline, CDR1 LGHDT and CDR2 YNNKEL (reference sequence). Between the trimmed V and J ends, which lost 4 bases and 2 bases, there was a span of 12 bases. The CDR3 has 15 residues. The sequence was obtained from a woman aged 25 to 39 who had recovered from COVID-19. Material for sequencing was peripheral blood. This chain links TRBV3-1 (or the pseudogene TRBV3-2) with TRBJ2-1, with D tentatively TRBD2 (5 bases). CDR3 DNA: TGTGCCAGCAGCCTGCTCCCCGGGGCCTACAATGAGCAGTTCTTC. This sequence encodes CASSLLPGAYNEQFF.